This T cell receptor beta chain was retrieved from a study of post-analysis software for immune sequencing data. Study-wide results and limits: Four or five TRBV segments, TRBV5-6, TRBV5-1 and TRBV20-1 among them, were found more frequent in patients than controls. Co-batched samples clustered tightly together by F measure.

The V gene's germline CDR1 is MGHDK and CDR2 SYGVNS. The V end lost 5 bases, the J end lost 8 bases, and 17 bases lay between the germline ends. The CDR3 is 14 amino acids. Details on this clonotype: As yet, its antigen is unknown.

Built from TCR beta cDNA, the libraries had unique molecular identifiers in them. Each CDR3 protein is one row after TCRdb ran MiXCR on the PCR reads. Of about 620,000 distinct CDR3 sequences in the sample, about 40% were seen once. This clonotype was obtained from a girl aged 5 to 17 with multiple sclerosis. Sequences were obtained from blood. The chain has TRBV25-1 and TRBJ2-3; no clear D gene. CDR3 DNA sequence: TGTGCCAGCAGTAAACCGGGCTTAGATGGTACGCAGTATTTT. It specifies CASSKPGLDGTQYF.